This paragraph reports one T cell receptor (beta chain). V dropped 4 bases and J dropped 8; count of bases not matched to a gene: 15. Germline CDR1 is SGHRS and CDR2 is YFSETQ. This CDR3 contains 17 residues. Assay used: immunoSEQ multiplex PCR; TCRdb lists only in-frame clones, some missing. Of roughly 80,000 clones in the sample, just over 90% were seen once. The sample is drawn from a study of T cell changes during pregnancy in multiple sclerosis. The material was peripheral blood, obtained before pregnancy. This TCR was recovered from a female donor with multiple sclerosis, enrolled in a pregnancy study. The gene calls are TRBV5-1 and TRBJ1-4, with 9 positions matching TRBD1. CDR3 residues: CASSPTITGTGTEKLFF. The CDR3 region has the DNA TGCGCCAGCAGCCCCACCATAACCGGGACAGGGACCGAAAAACTGTTTTTT.